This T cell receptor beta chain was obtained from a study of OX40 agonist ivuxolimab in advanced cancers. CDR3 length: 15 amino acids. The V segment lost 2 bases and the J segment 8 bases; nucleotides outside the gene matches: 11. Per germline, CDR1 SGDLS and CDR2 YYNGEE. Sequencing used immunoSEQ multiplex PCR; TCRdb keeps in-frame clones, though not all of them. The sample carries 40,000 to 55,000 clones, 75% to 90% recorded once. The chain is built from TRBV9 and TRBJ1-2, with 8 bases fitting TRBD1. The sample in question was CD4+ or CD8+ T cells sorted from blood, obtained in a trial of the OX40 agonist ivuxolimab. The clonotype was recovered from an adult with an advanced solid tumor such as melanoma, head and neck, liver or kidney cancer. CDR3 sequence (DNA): TGTGCCAGCAGCGTTAGCCCCACAGGGGGAGGGGGCTACACCTTC. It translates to CASSVSPTGGGGYTF.